This is a list of T cell receptor beta chains from one sample in a study of CD8+ T cells in alopecia areata. TCRdb's table, derived via immunoSEQ multiplex PCR, lists solely in-frame clones and lacks some. This table has a few hundred thousand clones, 35% to 45% appearing once. Sample: CD4+ T cells sorted from blood, taken between weeks 30 and 35, from a patient treated with tofacitinib. These receptors came from a human donor with alopecia areata. Both conserved end residues are part of each CDR3. A D gene is named only where the DNA matches it firmly. Size is stated for part of the rows, as once, few or many counts, or as a class when the clone is expanded.

CDR3aa	CDR3nt	v_gene	j_gene	abundance	d_gene
CASSYEVGQGLNTEAFF	TGCGCCAGCAGCTACGAAGTCGGACAGGGGTTGAACACTGAAGCTTTCTTT	TRBV5-1	TRBJ1-1	-	TRBD1
CASSPQGLVLYNEQFF	TGCGCCAGCAGTCCCCAGGGACTAGTACTCTACAATGAGCAGTTCTTC	TRBV23-1	TRBJ2-1	-	TRBD2
CASSEWMREGRVDTQYF	TGTGCCAGCAGTGAATGGATGCGGGAGGGCCGGGTAGATACGCAGTATTTT	TRBV25-1	TRBJ2-3	-	TRBD2
CASRVAGVGYNEQFF	TGTGCCAGCAGAGTAGCGGGAGTTGGCTACAATGAGCAGTTCTTC	TRBV6-5	TRBJ2-1	-	TRBD2
CSHLRGGSGNEQFF	TGCAGCCATCTCAGGGGAGGGTCGGGGAATGAGCAGTTCTTC	TRBV29-1	TRBJ2-1	few	-
CASSLDSRTGSNQPQHF	TGCGCCAGCAGCTTGGACTCTAGGACAGGGAGCAATCAGCCCCAGCATTTT	TRBV5-1	TRBJ1-5	-	TRBD1
CSAIGHYEQYF	TGCAGTGCTATTGGTCACTACGAGCAGTACTTC	TRBV20-1	TRBJ2-7	few	-
CASSLSPTGVYEQYF	TGTGCCAGCAGTTTATCCCCGACAGGAGTCTACGAGCAGTACTTC	TRBV27	TRBJ2-7	once	-
CASSRTVVGRTQETQYF	TGTGCCAGTAGTCGCACAGTGGTGGGCAGAACCCAAGAGACCCAGTACTTC	TRBV19	TRBJ2-5	-	-
CAWSVTQGAEKLFF	TGTGCCTGGAGTGTAACCCAGGGGGCGGAAAAACTGTTTTTT	TRBV30	TRBJ1-4	once	TRBD1
CASRSGGQPQHF	TGTGCCAGCAGATCTGGGGGTCAGCCCCAGCATTTT	TRBV6-6	TRBJ1-5	few	-
CASSASWTSGGIDTQYF	TGTGCCAGCAGCGCCAGCTGGACTAGCGGGGGGATAGATACGCAGTATTTT	TRBV5-6	TRBJ2-3	many	TRBD2
CASSSVAGGYNEQFF	TGTGCCAGCAGCTCTGTAGCGGGGGGGTACAATGAGCAGTTCTTC	TRBV7-2	TRBJ2-1	-	TRBD2
CASSLETSGVGEQFF	TGCGCCAGCAGCTTGGAGACTAGCGGTGTGGGTGAGCAGTTCTTC	TRBV5-1	TRBJ2-1	-	TRBD2
CASSFSPGANEKLFF	TGCGCCAGCAGCTTTAGCCCTGGGGCTAATGAAAAACTGTTTTTT	TRBV5-1	TRBJ1-4	-	-
CSVARDTDSGANVLTF	TGCAGCGTTGCAAGGGACACTGACTCTGGGGCCAACGTCCTGACTTTC	TRBV29-1	TRBJ2-6	many	-
CASSVGGFTDTQYF	TGTGCCAGCAGCGTAGGCGGATTCACAGATACGCAGTATTTT	TRBV9	TRBJ2-3	-	-
CSVSGTGGSGELFF	TGCAGCGTTTCCGGGACAGGGGGATCCGGGGAGCTGTTTTTT	TRBV29-1	TRBJ2-2	-	TRBD1
CSVERRGGPNYGYTF	TGCAGCGTTGAACGCAGGGGTGGTCCCAACTATGGCTACACCTTC	TRBV29-1	TRBJ1-2	-	-
CASSPQVNEQYF	TGTGCCAGCAGTCCTCAGGTAAACGAGCAGTACTTC	TRBV2	TRBJ2-7	-	-
CASSLVLAHNEQFF	TGTGCCAGCAGCTTGGTTCTAGCACACAATGAGCAGTTCTTC	TRBV5-6	TRBJ2-1	-	-
CASSATSGGTKYNEQFF	TGTGCCAGCAGTGCGACTAGCGGGGGGACAAAATACAATGAGCAGTTCTTC	TRBV9	TRBJ2-1	-	TRBD2
CAWSVHADDEQFF	TGTGCCTGGAGTGTACACGCGGACGATGAGCAGTTCTTC	TRBV30	TRBJ2-1	-	-
CASSLGNYNEQFF	TGCGCCAGCAGCTTAGGAAACTACAATGAGCAGTTCTTC	TRBV5-1	TRBJ2-1	-	-
CASSQVRETQYF	TGTGCCAGCAGCCAGGTTAGAGAGACCCAGTACTTC	TRBV4-2	TRBJ2-5	few	-
CASTELLQGSPLHF	TGTGCCAGCACCGAACTCCTACAGGGTTCACCCCTCCACTTT	TRBV7-8	TRBJ1-6	-	-
CASSRLAYNEQFF	TGTGCCAGCAGCCGGCTAGCTTACAATGAGCAGTTCTTC	TRBV14	TRBJ2-1	-	-
CASSFQGGHSYNEQFF	TGTGCCAGCAGCTTCCAGGGGGGACATTCCTACAATGAGCAGTTCTTC	TRBV7-2	TRBJ2-1	few	-
CASSTGQGAEYF	TGTGCCAGCAGCACCGGACAGGGGGCGGAGTACTTC	TRBV7-9	TRBJ2-7	few	TRBD1
CACTARGRTYEQYF	TGTGCCTGCACCGCTCGCGGGAGGACCTACGAGCAGTACTTC	TRBV30	TRBJ2-7	-	TRBD2
CASRGIGDSGNTIYF	TGTGCCAGCAGGGGGATAGGAGACTCTGGAAACACCATATATTTT	TRBV4-2	TRBJ1-3	-	-